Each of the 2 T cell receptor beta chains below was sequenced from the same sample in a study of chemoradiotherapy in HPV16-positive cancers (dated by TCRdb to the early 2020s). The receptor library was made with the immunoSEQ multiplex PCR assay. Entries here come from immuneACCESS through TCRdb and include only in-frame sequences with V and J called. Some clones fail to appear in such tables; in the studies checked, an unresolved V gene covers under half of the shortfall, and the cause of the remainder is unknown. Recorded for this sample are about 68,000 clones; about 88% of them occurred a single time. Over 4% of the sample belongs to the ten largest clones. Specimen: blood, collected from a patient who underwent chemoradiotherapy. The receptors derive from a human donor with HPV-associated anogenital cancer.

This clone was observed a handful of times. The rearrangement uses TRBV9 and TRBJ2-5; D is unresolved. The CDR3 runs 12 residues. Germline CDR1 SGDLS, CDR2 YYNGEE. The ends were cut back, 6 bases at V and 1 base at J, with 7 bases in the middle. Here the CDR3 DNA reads TGTGCCAGCATGCTGGGCCAAGAGACCCAGTACTTC. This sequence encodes CASMLGQETQYF.

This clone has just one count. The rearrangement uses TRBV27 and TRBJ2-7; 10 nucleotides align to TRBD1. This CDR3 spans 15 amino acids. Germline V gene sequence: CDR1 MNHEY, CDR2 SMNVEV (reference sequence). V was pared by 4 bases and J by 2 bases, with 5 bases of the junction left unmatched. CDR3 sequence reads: CASSSPGTGAYEQYF. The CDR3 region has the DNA TGTGCCAGCAGTTCCCCCGGGACAGGGGCCTACGAGCAGTACTTC.